This T cell receptor (beta chain) is drawn from a study of T cell changes during pregnancy in multiple sclerosis. This CDR3 region has 15 residues. The V gene's germline CDR1 is MNHEY and CDR2 SVGAGI. The V end lost 6 bases, the J end lost 4 bases, and 16 bases lay between the germline ends. The table came from immunoSEQ multiplex PCR; TCRdb's copy has only in-frame clones and leaves some out. The table records tens of thousands of clones, around 93% of them present only once. Sequencing used peripheral blood, obtained in the second trimester of pregnancy. The rearrangement joins TRBV6-5 to TRBJ1-5; D possibly corresponds to TRBD1 (6 bases). This sequence was found in a female donor in good health, enrolled as a control in a pregnancy study. The CDR3 sequence: CASSNRAGFNQPQHF. The CDR3 region has the DNA TGTGCCAGCAGCAACAGGGCAGGGTTTAATCAGCCCCAGCATTTT.